This T cell receptor beta chain emerged from a study of spatial heterogeneity in lung cancer. The overall study: Within raw reads, each unique TCR and UMI combination appeared on average more than ten times.

Looked up from germline, CDR1 is SGHRS and CDR2 is YFSETQ. Trimming cost V 0 bases and J 5 bases; bases outside gene matches: 5. The CDR3 has 15 residues. Stated time point: sample taken at primary tumor resection. Unsorted whole RNA samples from tumor, nontumor lung or frozen PBMC were sequenced. This clonotype occurred many times. Individual TCR cDNA molecules each bore their own unique molecular identifier. TCRdb analysed the 5' RACE reads with MiXCR anew, one entry per CDR3 protein. The sample yields about 2,800 distinct CDR3 sequences, about 7% seen once. The origin of this receptor is a male donor with early-stage non-small cell lung cancer. Sequences were derived from normal lung tissue next to the tumor, sampled at surgery. The V and J genes are TRBV5-1 and TRBJ2-7, with 10 bases fitting TRBD1. The CDR3 here is CASSLARQGADEQYF. The DNA of the CDR3 is TGCGCCAGCAGCTTGGCCCGACAGGGGGCCGACGAGCAGTACTTC.